These 3 T cell receptor beta chains came from one sample sequenced in a study of OX40 agonist ivuxolimab in advanced cancers. Sequencing used immunoSEQ multiplex PCR; TCRdb keeps in-frame clones, though not all of them. The sample lists some 75,000 clones; 70% to 90% were seen once. The input for sequencing was CD4+ or CD8+ T cells sorted from blood, taken in a trial of the OX40 agonist ivuxolimab. The receptors were sampled from an adult with an advanced solid tumor such as melanoma, head and neck, liver or kidney cancer.

This chain joins TRBV4-1 and TRBJ2-6; D unresolved. This CDR3 contains 15 residues. Deletions cut 1 base from V and 0 bases from J, with 4 bases between. In germline, CDR1 is MGHRA, CDR2 YSYEKL. CDR3 sequence reads: CASSQVFSGANVLTF. CDR3 DNA: TGCGCCAGCAGCCAAGTCTTCTCTGGGGCCAACGTCCTGACTTTC.

This chain connects TRBV28 to TRBJ1-4, with TRBD1 matching 9 bases. V trimming: 4 bases; J trimming: 8 bases; junction bases outside the gene matches: 5. CDR3 length equals 14 residues. Germline V gene data show CDR1 as MDHEN and CDR2 as SYDVKM. The CDR3 region is CASSSGQGLEKLFF. CDR3 bases: TGTGCCAGCAGTTCCGGACAGGGGCTGGAAAAACTGTTTTTT.

The chain carries TRBV5-1 and TRBJ2-5; tentatively, D is TRBD1 or TRBD2 (5 bases each). The V and J ends lost 5 bases and 2 bases respectively, with 13 bases between them. The CDR3 has 14 amino acids. The germline V gene has CDR1 SGHRS and CDR2 YFSETQ. CDR3 coding DNA: TGCGCCAGCAGGATCGGGACCAAACAAGAGACCCAGTACTTC. Translated: CASRIGTKQETQYF.